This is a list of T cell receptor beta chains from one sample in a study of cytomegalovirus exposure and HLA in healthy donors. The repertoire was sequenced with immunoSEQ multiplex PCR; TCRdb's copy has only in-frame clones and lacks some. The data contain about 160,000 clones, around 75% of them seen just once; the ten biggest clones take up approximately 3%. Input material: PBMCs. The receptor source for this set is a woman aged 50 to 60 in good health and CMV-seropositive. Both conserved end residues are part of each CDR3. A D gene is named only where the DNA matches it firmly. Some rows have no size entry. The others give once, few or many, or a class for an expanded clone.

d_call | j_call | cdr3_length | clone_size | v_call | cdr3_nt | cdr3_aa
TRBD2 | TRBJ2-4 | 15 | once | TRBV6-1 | TGTGCCAGCTCGGCTAGCGGGGCTGACAAAAACATTCAGTACTTC | CASSASGADKNIQYF
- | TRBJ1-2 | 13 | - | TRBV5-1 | TGCGCCAGCAGCTTATCCCAGAACTATGGCTACACCTTC | CASSLSQNYGYTF
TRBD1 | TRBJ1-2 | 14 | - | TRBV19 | TGTGCCAGCAGGACAGGACAGGGGAACTATGGCTACACCTTC | CASRTGQGNYGYTF
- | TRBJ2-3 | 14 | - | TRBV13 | TGTGCCAGCAGTATCGGACGGGAGAGTTATACGCAGTATTTT | CASSIGRESYTQYF
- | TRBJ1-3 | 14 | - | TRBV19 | TGTGCCAGTAGCCGTCAGATCTCTGGAAACACCATATATTTT | CASSRQISGNTIYF
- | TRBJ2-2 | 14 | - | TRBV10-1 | TGCGCCAGCAGTGAAGAGATGTATACCGGGGAGCTGTTTTTT | CASSEEMYTGELFF
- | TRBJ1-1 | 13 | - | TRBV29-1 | TGCAGCGTTGCCATCAGGGGACGAAGTGAAGCTTTCTTT | CSVAIRGRSEAFF
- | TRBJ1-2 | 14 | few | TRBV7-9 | TGTGCCAGCAGACCGCCGTTAACATACGATGGCTACACCTTC | CASRPPLTYDGYTF
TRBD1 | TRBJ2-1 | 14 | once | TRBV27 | TGTGCCAGCTGTAGGGACAGGGGTCTCAATGAGCAGTTCTTC | CASCRDRGLNEQFF
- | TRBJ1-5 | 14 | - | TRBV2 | TGTGCCAGCAGTGACCGGGTTGGCAATCAGCCCCAGCATTTT | CASSDRVGNQPQHF
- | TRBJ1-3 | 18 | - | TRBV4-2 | TGTGCCAGCAGCCAAGAGGGAGGCCCAACGAGCTCTGGGAACACCATATATTTT | CASSQEGGPTSSGNTIYF
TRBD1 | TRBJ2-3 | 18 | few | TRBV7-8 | TGTGCCAGCAGCTTATCGGACAGGGGGAAACTATCCACAGATACGCAGTATTTT | CASSLSDRGKLSTDTQYF
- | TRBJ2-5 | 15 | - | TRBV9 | TGTGCCAGCAGCGCCATCGGGGGGCAACAAGAGACCCAGTACTTC | CASSAIGGQQETQYF
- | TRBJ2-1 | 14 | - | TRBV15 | TGTGCCACCAGCAGAGACTACGGGGACAATGAGCAGTTCTTC | CATSRDYGDNEQFF
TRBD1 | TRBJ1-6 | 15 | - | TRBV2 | TGTGCCAGCAGGCCCGGGGACAGCGAAAATTCACCCCTCCACTTT | CASRPGDSENSPLHF
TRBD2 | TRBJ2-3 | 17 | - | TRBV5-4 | TGTGCCAGCAGCTTATATTCTGGGACTAGCGGAGCAGATACGCAGTATTTT | CASSLYSGTSGADTQYF